The source of this T cell receptor beta chain is a study of T cell repertoires in cytomegalovirus infection. Overall study context: CMV infection and matching HLA type were both indicated by public TCR beta signatures.

On this clonotype itself: Its antigen is undetermined. At one end, the junction sequence differs from germline, possibly due to a read error.

The CDR3 covers 15 residues. Germline loops: CDR1 LNHDA, CDR2 SQIVND (reference sequence). Each CDR3 protein is one row after TCRdb ran MiXCR on the reads. The sample includes around 260,000 distinct CDR3 sequences, roughly 26% of them seen just once. General observations from the study: HLA-C-restricted CMV clonotypes gave the most frequent clonotype in two of eight donors. Of the TCR beta families, the public ones yielded a cumulative frequency that identified carriers of CMV plus the relevant HLA.

This chain uses TRBV19 with TRBJ2-7; 7 nucleotides line up with TRBD1. Sequencing was carried out using PBMCs. This sequence originates from a human donor in good health (CMV status not recorded). Some clones in this sample may be carry-over from other donors' samples. The CDR3 protein is CVSSIQGNPSYEQYF. In DNA, the CDR3 is TGTGTCAGTAGTATACAGGGGAACCCATCCTACGAGCAGTACTTC.